What follows are 20 T cell receptor beta chains derived from one specimen sequenced in a study of shared clonotypes between healthy human individuals. The naive CD8 fraction comprised CD45RO-negative cells positively selected for CCR7 and excluded terminally differentiated effector memory CD45RA+ cells. This table comes from immunoSEQ multiplex PCR, and its TCRdb copy is limited to in-frame clones, with some not included. The sample yields approximately 840,000 clones, roughly 96% seen once. Sequenced input: naive CD8+ T cells sorted from blood. The receptors originated from a man aged 30-40 years in good health.

This clone was seen only once. The chain combines TRBV4-3 with TRBJ1-4; perhaps TRBD1 as D (5 bases). V was clipped by 0 bases and J by 6 bases, with 11 bases between them. The CDR3 totals 15 residues. Per germline, CDR1 LGHNA and CDR2 YSLEER. The CDR3 region is CASSQERGTHEKLFF. CDR3 nucleotide sequence: TGCGCCAGCAGCCAAGAACGGGGGACTCATGAAAAACTGTTTTTT.

The chain recombines TRBV14 with TRBJ2-7; no clear D gene. V lost 1 base and J 3 bases, leaving 10 bases between the germline ends. Germline V gives CDR1 SGHDN, CDR2 FVKESK. This CDR3 is built from 14 residues. The CDR3 region has the DNA TGTGCCAGCAGCCAAGTATCCAGGTTCTACGAGCAGTACTTC. This gives the protein CASSQVSRFYEQYF.

The count of this clone is one. The V gene is TRBV18, the J gene TRBJ2-1; a possible D gene is TRBD2 (5 bases). Trimming left V 5 bases short and J 1 base short, with 15 bases between. The CDR3 sequence is 16 residues long. Germline V lookup: CDR1 KGHSH, CDR2 LQKENI. For the CDR3, the DNA is TGTGCCAGCTCAACCACCTCTGGGGAGTCCTACAATGAGCAGTTCTTC. It specifies CASSTTSGESYNEQFF. The entire variable domain, with the rest obtained from reference TRBV18 and TRBJ2-1, is as follows: NAGVMQNPRHLVRRRGQEARLRCSPMKGHSHVYWYRQLPEEGLKFMVYLQKENIIDESGMPKERFSAEFPKEGPSILRIQQVVRGDSAAYFCASSTTSGESYNEQFFGPGTRLTVL.

The chain has TRBV4-1 and TRBJ2-7; D possibly corresponds to TRBD1 (5 bases). V lost 2 bases to trimming and J lost 3 bases, with 11 bases between them. The CDR3 is made up of 14 amino acids. Germline V lookup: CDR1 MGHRA, CDR2 YSYEKL. CDR3 DNA sequence: TGCGCCAGCAGCCAACTGGACAACTTCTACGAGCAGTACTTC. Translating gives CASSQLDNFYEQYF.

V gene TRBV7-9 combines with J gene TRBJ2-5, with D maybe TRBD1 (6 bases). Trimming took 4 bases from V and 5 from J, leaving 17 bases between them. CDR3 length equals 15 residues. The germline gives CDR1 SEHNR, CDR2 FQNEAQ (reference sequence). The CDR3 here is CASSSPGHARETQYF. CDR3 sequence (DNA): TGTGCCAGCAGCTCTCCGGGACACGCAAGGGAGACCCAGTACTTC.

The count of this clone is one. V usage is TRBV6-1 and J usage is TRBJ1-5; 8 bases fit TRBD1. This CDR3 is built from 15 residues. The trim removed 3 bases at V and 2 bases at J, leaving 3 bases unmatched. Germline CDR1 and CDR2: MNHNS and SASEGT. The CDR3 reads CASSEGTGRNQPQHF. DNA for the CDR3: TGTGCCAGCAGTGAGGGGACAGGACGCAATCAGCCCCAGCATTTT.

V is TRBV7-9 and J is TRBJ1-5; 7 bases align to TRBD1. The V gene's germline CDR1 is SEHNR and CDR2 FQNEAQ (reference sequence). The trim removed 6 bases at V and 3 bases at J, leaving 8 bases unmatched. The length of the CDR3 is 15 residues. The CDR3 here is CASSSTTGVNQPQHF. CDR3 sequence (DNA): TGTGCCAGCAGTTCTACCACAGGGGTCAATCAGCCCCAGCATTTT. Filled out from reference TRBV7-9 and TRBJ1-5, the complete variable domain reads DTGVSQNPRHKITKRGQNVTFRCDPISEHNRLYWYRQTLGQGPEFLTYFQNEAQLEKSRLLSDRFSAERPKGSFSTLEIQRTEQGDSAMYLCASSSTTGVNQPQHFGDGTRLSIL.

Details on this clone: The same CDR3 can be traced to other DNA sequences in this sample. The chain uses TRBV14 and TRBJ2-7; no firm D call. Germline V gives CDR1 SGHDN, CDR2 FVKESK. This CDR3 region has 12 residues. Trimming stripped 3 bases from V and 3 bases from J, with 6 bases between. The CDR3 region is CASSQAFYEQYF. The CDR3 DNA reads as TGTGCCAGCAGCCAGGCCTTCTACGAGCAGTACTTC.

The gene calls are TRBV6-1 and TRBJ2-3; a weak D match, TRBD2 (5 bases). This CDR3 has 15 amino acids. Germline-derived CDR1 and CDR2 are MNHNS and SASEGT. V lost 8 bases, J lost 2 bases, and 17 bases lay in between. The CDR3 DNA reads as TGTGCCAGCTCGGAAACTCGAGGGTACACAGATACGCAGTATTTT. Its protein is CASSETRGYTDTQYF.

This clone was seen just once. The chain combines TRBV28 with TRBJ2-1, with D tentatively TRBD2 (6 bases). Trimming removed 5 bases from V and 4 bases from J, with 15 bases in between. This CDR3 region has 15 residues. CDR1 and CDR2 from the germline V gene are MDHEN and SYDVKM. The CDR3 DNA reads as TGTGCCAGCAGTCCCCCGGCTAGCGCGTACAATGAGCAGTTCTTC. Protein: CASSPPASAYNEQFF.

The chain links TRBV10-3 to TRBJ2-1; D unclear. Germline CDR1 is ENHRY and CDR2 is SYGVKD. Trimming took 1 base from V and 6 from J, leaving 10 bases between them. This CDR3 is 14 amino acids long. This CDR3 reads CAISEYGRRNEQFF. The CDR3 DNA sequence: TGTGCCATCAGTGAGTACGGGCGCCGCAATGAGCAGTTCTTC.

This chain uses TRBV30 with TRBJ2-3, with D perhaps matching TRBD2 (5 bases). With 2 bases removed from V and 2 bases from J, the gap between germline ends came to 14 bases. This CDR3 has 15 amino acids. The V gene's germline CDR1 is GTSNPN and CDR2 SVGIG (reference sequence). CDR3 residues: CAWSPGLAPTDTQYF. The CDR3 bases are TGTGCCTGGAGTCCAGGACTTGCCCCCACAGATACGCAGTATTTT.

This chain links TRBV6-5 with TRBJ2-1, with D unclear. The V end lost 5 bases, the J end lost 7 bases, and 9 bases lay between the germline ends. Looked up from germline, CDR1 is MNHEY and CDR2 is SVGAGI. The CDR3 sequence is 12 residues long. The CDR3 bases are TGTGCCAGCAGTCCGGATACAAATGAGCAGTTCTTC. Its protein product is CASSPDTNEQFF.

CDR3 DNA: TGCGCCAGCAGCCAAGTGTTTGCGACAACATACGAGCAGTACTTC. Translating it yields CASSQVFATTYEQYF. This sequence joins TRBV4-1 and TRBJ2-7; D unclear. Germline lookup yields CDR1 MGHRA and CDR2 YSYEKL. V was cut by 1 base and J by 4 bases, with 14 bases left in between. The length of the CDR3 is 15 residues.

This clone showed up just once. The chain combines TRBV7-3 with TRBJ2-7; D gene unclear. Trimming shortened V by 2 bases and J by 3 bases, and 14 bases separated the two germline ends. The CDR3 covers 15 residues. The germline V gene has CDR1 SGHTA and CDR2 FQGTGA. The CDR3 coding sequence is TGTGCCAGCAGCTTAGAGGCAGGCTGGGACTACGAGCAGTACTTC. Translation: CASSLEAGWDYEQYF.

V gene TRBV5-5 combines with J gene TRBJ2-5, with 7 nucleotides matching TRBD1. Germline lookup yields CDR1 SGHKS and CDR2 YYEKEE (reference sequence). The CDR3 totals 17 residues. Germline trimming cut 3 bases from V and 2 bases from J; bases unmatched to any gene: 13. CDR3 bases: TGTGCCAGCAGCTCCCGGGACAGTATGATATTGCAAGAGACCCAGTACTTC. It translates to CASSSRDSMILQETQYF.

The J gene is TRBJ1-5, the V gene TRBV2, with D possibly TRBD1 on 5 matching bases. The CDR3 totals 17 residues. In germline, CDR1 is SNHLY, CDR2 FYNNEI. V was trimmed by 2 bases and J by 2 bases, leaving 16 bases between them. CDR3 region: CASSELAPGTGNQPQHF. The CDR3 DNA sequence: TGTGCCAGCAGTGAATTAGCCCCAGGGACCGGCAATCAGCCCCAGCATTTT.

V usage is TRBV5-1 and J usage is TRBJ1-5; the D gene is possibly TRBD1 (6 bases). Trimming took 1 base from V and 0 from J, leaving 11 bases between them. The CDR3 consists of 16 residues. Germline-derived CDR1 and CDR2 are SGHRS and YFSETQ. In DNA, the CDR3 is TGCGCCAGCAGCTTGACAGGGCCTTATAGCAATCAGCCCCAGCATTTT. Protein sequence: CASSLTGPYSNQPQHF. Variable domain in full (rest from reference TRBV5-1 and TRBJ1-5): KAGVTQTPRYLIKTRGQQVTLSCSPISGHRSVSWYQQTPGQGLQFLFEYFSETQRNKGNFPGRFSGRQFSNSRSEMNVSTLELGDSALYLCASSLTGPYSNQPQHFGDGTRLSIL.

This sequence joins TRBV27 and TRBJ2-1, with D unresolved. The CDR3 length is 12 residues. Germline lookup yields CDR1 MNHEY and CDR2 SMNVEV (reference sequence). Between the trimmed V and J ends, which lost 6 bases and 6 bases, there was a span of 9 bases. Here the CDR3 reads CASREQSNEQFF. CDR3 nucleotides: TGTGCCAGCAGGGAACAGAGCAATGAGCAGTTCTTC.

The chain carries TRBV5-4 and TRBJ2-7; 7 bases match TRBD1. The CDR3 spans 15 residues. Germline V gene sequence: CDR1 SGHNT, CDR2 YYREEE (reference sequence). V was pared by 4 bases and J by 4 bases, with 11 bases of the junction left unmatched. CDR3 DNA: TGTGCCAGCAGCCAAAGACAGGGAATTAGTTACGAGCAGTACTTC. It encodes CASSQRQGISYEQYF.